The clone carrying this T cell receptor (beta chain) was seen at least ten times. Its cognate antigen is unknown. The data derive from a study of blood T cells in healthy people across ages. General study results and limits: Underestimates were what the diversity estimates from one million T cells were considered to be.

Extracted total RNA amounted to at least 5.5 micrograms for each sample. Using a J-beta primer mix together with a sample-barcoded 5' primer, a second PCR was run for about 6 to 12 cycles. TCRdb re-called the 5' RACE reads through MiXCR, storing one row per CDR3 protein. The table includes 850,000 to 950,000 distinct CDR3 sequences, around 28% detected once. The CDR3 loop spans 17 amino acids. Germline lookup yields CDR1 MNHEY and CDR2 SVGEGT. V gave up 4 bases and J gave up 1 base; unmatched junction bases: 10. The specimen sequenced was blood. The sequence was collected from a woman older than 75 in good health. The chain links TRBV6-2 or TRBV6-3 to TRBJ2-3, with 8 bases lining up with TRBD1. The CDR3 DNA reads TGTGCCAGCAGTTTTACTCGGACAGGGCTTGGCACAGATACGCAGTATTTT. This translates into CASSFTRTGLGTDTQYF.